These T cell receptor beta chains were read from a single sample in a study of T cells after yellow fever vaccination. TCRdb processed the 5' RACE reads anew with MiXCR; each CDR3 protein has one entry. The sample contains some 200,000 distinct CDR3 sequences, 2.5% to 3.5% of which appear only once. The sample consisted of CD4+ T cells sorted from PBMCs, taken 10 days after the yellow fever booster vaccination. All receptors come from a man aged 18 to 35 who received the YFV17D yellow fever vaccine. CDR3s include the opening cysteine and the closing phenylalanine or tryptophan. D genes are given only for firm matches. Where a row states a size, it is once, few, many or the class of an expanded clone; other rows omit it.

CDR3aa,CDR3nt,j_gene,len,abundance,d_gene,v_gene
CSARRTGGAKEAFF,TGCAGTGCTAGGAGGACAGGGGGAGCTAAGGAAGCTTTCTTT,TRBJ1-1,14,few,TRBD1,TRBV20-1
CASRDDRGPSYGYTF,TGTGCCAGCAGGGACGACAGGGGGCCCAGCTATGGCTACACCTTC,TRBJ1-2,15,few,TRBD1,TRBV12-3/TRBV12-4
CASSLMVGTLYNEQFF,TGTGCCAGCAGCTTAATGGTCGGGACACTATACAATGAGCAGTTCTTC,TRBJ2-1,16,.,.,TRBV7-3
CASSHPGRSYEQYF,TGTGCCAGCAGCCATCCGGGGCGGTCCTACGAGCAGTACTTC,TRBJ2-7,14,.,.,TRBV3-1
CASSYTGQGPNQPQHF,TGTGCCAGCAGTTACACAGGACAGGGCCCCAATCAGCCCCAGCATTTT,TRBJ1-5,16,.,TRBD1,TRBV6-2/TRBV6-3
CSASPTTGAFF,TGCAGTGCTAGCCCCACCACGGGAGCTTTCTTT,TRBJ1-1,11,many,.,TRBV20-1
CASSLGVDSTGRETQYF,TGTGCCAGCAGCTTAGGAGTGGATTCGACCGGCCGAGAGACCCAGTACTTC,TRBJ2-5,17,many,.,TRBV7-9
CASSPTSRQYF,TGTGCCAGCAGCCCGACTAGTCGGCAGTATTTT,TRBJ2-3,11,few,.,TRBV7-2
CASTTRDYEQYF,TGTGCCAGCACTACCCGGGACTACGAGCAGTACTTC,TRBJ2-7,12,few,.,TRBV12-3/TRBV12-4
CASSQEPAGATDTQYF,TGTGCCAGCAGCCAAGAACCAGCGGGGGCCACAGATACGCAGTATTTT,TRBJ2-3,16,.,TRBD2,TRBV4-2
CASSFTTRDGTQYF,TGTGCCAGCAGCTTCACTACTAGGGACGGTACGCAGTATTTT,TRBJ2-3,14,few,.,TRBV12-3/TRBV12-4
CASSQSAGTDTQYF,TGTGCCAGCAGCCAGTCGGCCGGCACAGATACGCAGTATTTT,TRBJ2-3,14,many,.,TRBV3-1
CASSFAPVADTQYF,TGTGCCAGCAGCTTTGCCCCAGTCGCAGATACGCAGTATTTT,TRBJ2-3,14,many,.,TRBV7-2
CASSVGQGVGEKLFF,TGTGCCAGCAGCGTCGGACAGGGGGTTGGCGAAAAACTGTTTTTT,TRBJ1-4,15,few,TRBD1,TRBV9
CSARRAGAIYNEQFF,TGCAGTGCTAGGCGAGCGGGGGCCATCTACAATGAGCAGTTCTTC,TRBJ2-1,15,many,TRBD2,TRBV20-1
CASRPQEFTQYF,TGTGCCAGCAGGCCCCAGGAGTTCACGCAGTATTTT,TRBJ2-3,12,few,.,TRBV2
CASTPQISSYNEQFF,TGTGCCAGCACCCCACAGATCAGCTCCTACAATGAGCAGTTCTTC,TRBJ2-1,15,.,.,TRBV12-3/TRBV12-4
CASSLARRDETQYF,TGTGCCAGCAGTTTAGCGCGCAGGGATGAGACCCAGTACTTC,TRBJ2-5,14,many,.,TRBV12-3/TRBV12-4
CSAIFPNQPQHF,TGCAGTGCTATTTTTCCTAATCAGCCCCAGCATTTT,TRBJ1-5,12,few,.,TRBV20-1
CSVGPPSGGEVETQYF,TGCAGTGTGGGGCCCCCTAGCGGGGGGGAGGTGGAGACCCAGTACTTC,TRBJ2-5,16,.,TRBD2,TRBV20-1
CASSLGPSELGIQYF,TGCGCCAGCAGCTTGGGCCCTAGCGAGTTGGGCATTCAGTACTTC,TRBJ2-4,15,many,.,TRBV5-1
CASRNGLAGPDTQYF,TGCGCCAGCAGAAACGGACTAGCGGGCCCAGATACGCAGTATTTT,TRBJ2-3,15,many,TRBD2,TRBV5-1
CASRYLRLSYNEQFF,TGCGCCAGCCGATATCTTAGGCTCTCCTACAATGAGCAGTTCTTC,TRBJ2-1,15,many,.,TRBV5-1
CAISTTSGGTDTQYF,TGTGCCATCAGTACAACTAGCGGGGGCACAGATACGCAGTATTTT,TRBJ2-3,15,.,TRBD2,TRBV10-3
CASSKAAGHGVSNQPQHF,TGTGCCAGCAGCAAAGCGGCAGGCCATGGGGTAAGCAATCAGCCCCAGCATTTT,TRBJ1-5,18,.,.,TRBV21-1
CATSRVMAGRTGEQYF,TGTGCCACCAGCAGAGTAATGGCAGGGCGAACTGGCGAGCAGTACTTC,TRBJ2-7,16,many,.,TRBV15
CASNPYRSSYNEQFF,TGTGCCAGCAATCCTTACCGTAGCTCCTACAATGAGCAGTTCTTC,TRBJ2-1,15,many,.,TRBV6-2/TRBV6-3
CASSEGSPLHF,TGTGCCAGCAGTGAAGGGTCACCCCTCCACTTT,TRBJ1-6,11,.,.,TRBV25-1
CASSLRGTGLPQHF,TGTGCCAGCAGCTTGCGCGGGACAGGGCTGCCCCAGCATTTT,TRBJ1-5,14,many,TRBD1,TRBV5-6
CASSFRDRPYEQYF,TGTGCCAGCAGTTTCCGGGACAGACCCTACGAGCAGTACTTC,TRBJ2-7,14,.,TRBD1,TRBV6-5
CASSLGGTGVTDTQYF,TGTGCCAGCAGCTTAGGTGGGACAGGGGTTACAGATACGCAGTATTTT,TRBJ2-3,16,few,TRBD1,TRBV7-2
CASSFQSDEVSPLHF,TGCGCCAGCAGCTTCCAATCGGATGAAGTGTCACCCCTCCACTTT,TRBJ1-6,15,many,.,TRBV5-1
CASSGRGTDTQYF,TGTGCCAGCAGTGGACGGGGCACAGATACGCAGTATTTT,TRBJ2-3,13,many,.,TRBV12-3/TRBV12-4
CASSFGGPSYGYTF,TGTGCCAGCAGCTTTGGGGGGCCATCCTATGGCTACACCTTC,TRBJ1-2,14,few,.,TRBV7-2
CSARIQGWNTEAFF,TGCAGTGCTAGGATCCAGGGGTGGAACACTGAAGCTTTCTTT,TRBJ1-1,14,few,.,TRBV20-1
CASSYGGRKQETQYF,TGTGCCAGCAGTTATGGGGGACGTAAACAAGAGACCCAGTACTTC,TRBJ2-5,15,few,.,TRBV28
CASSPPQRGGIEQFF,TGTGCCAGCAGCCCACCCCAGCGGGGGGGTATTGAGCAGTTCTTC,TRBJ2-1,15,many,TRBD2,TRBV7-2
CASSQQGANYGYTF,TGTGCCAGCAGCCAACAGGGAGCTAACTATGGCTACACCTTC,TRBJ1-2,14,few,.,TRBV7-2
CAISGSENQPQHF,TGTGCCATCAGTGGATCGGAGAATCAGCCCCAGCATTTT,TRBJ1-5,13,many,.,TRBV10-3
CASSRLAGGPHEQFF,TGTGCCAGCAGCCGACTAGCGGGGGGGCCCCATGAGCAGTTCTTC,TRBJ2-1,15,.,TRBD2,TRBV7-9
CASRTPTGGDTEAFF,TGTGCCAGCAGGACTCCGACAGGGGGCGACACTGAAGCTTTCTTT,TRBJ1-1,15,many,TRBD1,TRBV7-2
CASILEGNEAFF,TGTGCCAGCATCTTAGAGGGTAATGAAGCTTTCTTT,TRBJ1-1,12,.,.,TRBV6-6
CASSLKSSNQPQHF,TGTGCCAGCAGTTTGAAGAGTAGCAATCAGCCCCAGCATTTT,TRBJ1-5,14,many,.,TRBV27
CASSAVNSNQPQHF,TGTGCCAGCAGTGCGGTAAATAGCAATCAGCCCCAGCATTTT,TRBJ1-5,14,many,.,TRBV12-3/TRBV12-4
CASSLGLGLVVSYEQYF,TGCGCCAGCAGCTTGGGATTAGGTCTAGTCGTTTCCTACGAGCAGTACTTC,TRBJ2-7,17,few,.,TRBV5-1
CASSIWQEGDTQYF,TGTGCCAGTAGTATCTGGCAGGAAGGAGATACGCAGTATTTT,TRBJ2-3,14,.,.,TRBV19
CATKRGGHTEAFF,TGTGCCACCAAAAGGGGGGGGCACACTGAAGCTTTCTTT,TRBJ1-1,13,.,.,TRBV24-1
CASTLLGGMASGNTIYF,TGTGCCAGCACCCTCTTGGGTGGGATGGCCTCCGGAAACACCATATATTTT,TRBJ1-3,17,.,.,TRBV3-1
CASSGQVRDQPQHF,TGTGCCAGCAGTGGACAGGTTAGAGATCAGCCCCAGCATTTT,TRBJ1-5,14,.,.,TRBV2
CASSPIRHQPQHF,TGTGCCAGCAGCCCTATTCGCCATCAGCCCCAGCATTTT,TRBJ1-5,13,.,.,TRBV6-1
CASSWGVGETQYF,TGTGCCAGCAGCTGGGGGGTTGGCGAGACCCAGTACTTC,TRBJ2-5,13,few,.,TRBV5-6
CASSDATDTQYF,TGTGCCAGCAGCGACGCCACAGATACGCAGTATTTT,TRBJ2-3,12,many,.,TRBV9
CASSKVGQGAPGELFF,TGCGCCAGCAGCAAAGTGGGACAGGGGGCACCCGGGGAGCTGTTTTTT,TRBJ2-2,16,many,TRBD1,TRBV5-1
CASTTGGPPGANVLTF,TGCGCCAGCACTACAGGGGGGCCACCTGGGGCCAACGTCCTGACTTTC,TRBJ2-6,16,few,TRBD1,TRBV5-1